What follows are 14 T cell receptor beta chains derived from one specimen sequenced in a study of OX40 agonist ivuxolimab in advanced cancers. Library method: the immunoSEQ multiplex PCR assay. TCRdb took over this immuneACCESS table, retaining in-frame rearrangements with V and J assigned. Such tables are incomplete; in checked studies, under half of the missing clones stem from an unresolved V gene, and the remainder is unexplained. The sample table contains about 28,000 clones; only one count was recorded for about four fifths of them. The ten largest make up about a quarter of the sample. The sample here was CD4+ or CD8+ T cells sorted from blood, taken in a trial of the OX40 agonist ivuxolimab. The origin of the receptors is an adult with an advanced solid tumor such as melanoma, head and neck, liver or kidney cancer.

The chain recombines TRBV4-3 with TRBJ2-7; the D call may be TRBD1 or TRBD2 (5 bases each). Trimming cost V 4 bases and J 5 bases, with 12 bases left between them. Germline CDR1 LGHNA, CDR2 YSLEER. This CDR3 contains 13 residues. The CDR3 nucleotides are TGCGCCAGCAGCCTCCGCAGGGACCACGAGCAGTACTTC. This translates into CASSLRRDHEQYF.

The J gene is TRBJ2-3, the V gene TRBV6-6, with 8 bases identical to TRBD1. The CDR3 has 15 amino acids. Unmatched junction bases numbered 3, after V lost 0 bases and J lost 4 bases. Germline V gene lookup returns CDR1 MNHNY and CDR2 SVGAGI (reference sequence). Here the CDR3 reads CASSYSQGAPDTQYF. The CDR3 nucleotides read TGTGCCAGCAGTTACTCCCAGGGGGCACCAGATACGCAGTATTTT.

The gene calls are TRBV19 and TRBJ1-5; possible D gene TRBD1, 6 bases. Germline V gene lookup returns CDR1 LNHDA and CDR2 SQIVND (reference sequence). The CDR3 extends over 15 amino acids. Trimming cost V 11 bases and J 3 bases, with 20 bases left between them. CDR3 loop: CASGAWRGPNQPQHF. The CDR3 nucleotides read TGTGCCTCCGGGGCGTGGCGGGGGCCCAATCAGCCCCAGCATTTT.

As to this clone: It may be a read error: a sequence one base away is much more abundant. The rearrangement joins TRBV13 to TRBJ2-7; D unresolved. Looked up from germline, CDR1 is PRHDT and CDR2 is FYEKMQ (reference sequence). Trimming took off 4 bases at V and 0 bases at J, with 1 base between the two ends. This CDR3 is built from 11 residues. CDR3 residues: CASSSSYEQYF. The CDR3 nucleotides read TGTGCCAGCAGCTCCTCCTACGAGCAGTACTTC.

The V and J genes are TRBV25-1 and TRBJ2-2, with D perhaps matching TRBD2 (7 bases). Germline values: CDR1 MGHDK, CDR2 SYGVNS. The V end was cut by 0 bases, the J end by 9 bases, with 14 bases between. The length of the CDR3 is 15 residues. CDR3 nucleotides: TGTGCCAGCAGTGAATACGGGGGGCCTCGGCGGGAGCTGTTTTTT. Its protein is CASSEYGGPRRELFF.

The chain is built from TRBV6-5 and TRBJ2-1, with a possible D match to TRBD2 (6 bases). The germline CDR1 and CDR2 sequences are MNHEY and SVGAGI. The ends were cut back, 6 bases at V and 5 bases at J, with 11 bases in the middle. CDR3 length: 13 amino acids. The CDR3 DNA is TGTGCCAGCAGCCCCGGACTAAACAATGAGCAGTTCTTC. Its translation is CASSPGLNNEQFF.

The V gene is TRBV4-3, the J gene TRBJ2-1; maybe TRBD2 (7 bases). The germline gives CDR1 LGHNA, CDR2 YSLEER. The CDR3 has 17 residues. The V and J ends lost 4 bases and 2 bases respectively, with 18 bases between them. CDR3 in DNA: TGCGCCAGCAGCCTCAACAGGGTAGCGGGTACCTACAATGAGCAGTTCTTC. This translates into CASSLNRVAGTYNEQFF.

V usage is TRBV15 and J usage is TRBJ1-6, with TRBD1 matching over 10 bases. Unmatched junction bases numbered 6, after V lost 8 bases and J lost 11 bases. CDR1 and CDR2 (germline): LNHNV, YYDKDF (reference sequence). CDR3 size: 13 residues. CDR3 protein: CATADRGDPPLHF. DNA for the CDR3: TGTGCCACCGCGGACAGGGGGGACCCACCCCTCCACTTT. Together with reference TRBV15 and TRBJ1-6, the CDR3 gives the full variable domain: DAMVIQNPRYQVTQFGKPVTLSCSQTLNHNVMYWYQQKSSQAPKLLFHYYDKDFNNEADTPDNFQSRRPNTSFCFLDIRSPGLGDTAMYLCATADRGDPPLHFGNGTRLTVT.

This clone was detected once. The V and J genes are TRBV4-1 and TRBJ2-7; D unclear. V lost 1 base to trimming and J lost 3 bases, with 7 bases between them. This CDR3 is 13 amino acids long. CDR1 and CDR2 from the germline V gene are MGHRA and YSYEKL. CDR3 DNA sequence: TGCGCCAGCAGCCAAGTGTTAAACTACGAGCAGTACTTC. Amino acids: CASSQVLNYEQYF.

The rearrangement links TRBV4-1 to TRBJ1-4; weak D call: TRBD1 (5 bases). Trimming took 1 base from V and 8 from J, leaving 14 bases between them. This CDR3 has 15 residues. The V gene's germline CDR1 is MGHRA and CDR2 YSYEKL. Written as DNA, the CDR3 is TGCGCCAGCAGCCAAGTGGGGCCCTTGGGGGAAAAACTGTTTTTT. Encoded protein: CASSQVGPLGEKLFF.

The CDR3 is CASRVKRDYQETQYF. The CDR3 DNA follows: TGTGCCAGCAGGGTTAAAAGGGACTACCAAGAGACCCAGTACTTC. The V call is TRBV6-1, the J call TRBJ2-5, with a tentative D call TRBD2 (6 bases). The CDR3 is 15 amino acids. Trimming took 6 bases from V and 0 from J, leaving 14 bases between them. Per germline, CDR1 MNHNS and CDR2 SASEGT.

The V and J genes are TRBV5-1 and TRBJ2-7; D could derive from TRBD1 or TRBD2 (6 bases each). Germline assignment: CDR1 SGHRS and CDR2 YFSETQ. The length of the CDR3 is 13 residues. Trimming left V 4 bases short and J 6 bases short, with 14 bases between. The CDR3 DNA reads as TGCGCCAGCAGCCCACGAGGGGGAGGCGAGCAGTACTTC. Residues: CASSPRGGGEQYF.

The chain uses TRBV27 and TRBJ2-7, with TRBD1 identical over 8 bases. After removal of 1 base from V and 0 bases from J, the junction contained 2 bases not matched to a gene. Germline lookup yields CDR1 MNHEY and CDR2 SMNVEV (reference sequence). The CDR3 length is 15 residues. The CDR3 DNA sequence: TGTGCCAGCAGTTTATTAGGACAGGGCTCCTACGAGCAGTACTTC. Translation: CASSLLGQGSYEQYF.

The DNA for the CDR3 is TGTGCCATCAGTGAGTCCGGCGCGAAAGATACGCAGTATTTT. It yields the protein CAISESGAKDTQYF. The V and J genes are TRBV10-3 and TRBJ2-3, with D hard to call. V lost 0 bases and J lost 5, with 9 bases in between. Per germline, CDR1 ENHRY and CDR2 SYGVKD. CDR3 length equals 14 residues.